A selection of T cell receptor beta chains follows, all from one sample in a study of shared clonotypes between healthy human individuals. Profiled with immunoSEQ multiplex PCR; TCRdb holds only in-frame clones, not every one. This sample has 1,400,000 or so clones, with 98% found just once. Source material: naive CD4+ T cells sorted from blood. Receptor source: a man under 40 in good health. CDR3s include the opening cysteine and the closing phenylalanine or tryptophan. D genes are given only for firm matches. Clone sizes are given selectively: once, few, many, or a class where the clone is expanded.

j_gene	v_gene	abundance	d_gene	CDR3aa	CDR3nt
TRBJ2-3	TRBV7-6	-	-	CASSLSFGAQDTQYF	TGTGCCAGCAGCTTGTCTTTTGGCGCACAGGATACGCAGTATTTT
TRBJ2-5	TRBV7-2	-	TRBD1	CASSTYPTGASRETQYF	TGTGCCAGCAGCACTTACCCGACAGGGGCTTCCCGGGAGACCCAGTACTTC
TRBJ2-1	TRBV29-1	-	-	CSVGPNRGEQFF	TGCAGCGTGGGGCCAAACCGGGGTGAGCAGTTCTTC
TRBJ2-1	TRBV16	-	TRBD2	CASSPLAGVGEQFF	TGTGCCAGCAGCCCCTTGGCGGGGGTGGGTGAGCAGTTCTTC
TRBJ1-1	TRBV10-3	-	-	CAISESLAGRRTEAFF	TGTGCCATCAGTGAGTCGCTCGCAGGGAGGAGGACTGAAGCTTTCTTT
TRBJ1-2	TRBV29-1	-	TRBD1	CSVIHLNRGRGFRGYTF	TGCAGCGTTATCCACCTTAACAGGGGGCGGGGTTTTCGCGGCTACACCTTC
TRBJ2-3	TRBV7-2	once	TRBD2	CASSLVAGELDTQYF	TGTGCCAGCAGCTTAGTGGCGGGAGAGTTGGATACGCAGTATTTT
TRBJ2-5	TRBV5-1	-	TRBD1	CASSYWTGQETQYF	TGCGCCAGCAGCTATTGGACAGGACAAGAGACCCAGTACTTC
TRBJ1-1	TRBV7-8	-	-	CASRNSGPRREAFF	TGTGCCAGCAGAAACTCAGGCCCCCGGCGGGAAGCTTTCTTT
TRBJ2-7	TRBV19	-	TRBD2	CATTRTSGSESYEQYF	TGTGCCACTACGAGGACTAGCGGGAGTGAGTCCTACGAGCAGTACTTC
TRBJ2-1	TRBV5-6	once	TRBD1	CASSLRDSLDNEQFF	TGTGCCAGCAGCTTGAGGGACAGTCTCGACAATGAGCAGTTCTTC